Listed below are T cell receptor beta chains from one sample, sequenced in a study of CD8 T cells in ankylosing spondylitis. A single record per CDR3 protein comes from TCRdb applying MiXCR to the 5' RACE reads. The table lists 250,000 to 350,000 distinct CDR3 sequences, around 20% of them singletons, with 3% to 4% in the top ten. Sequencing was carried out using blood, either unsorted or a sorted T cell fraction (not recorded which). Receptors originate from a female donor with ankylosing spondylitis or in good health (not recorded which). Each CDR3 is given with its conserved first and last residue. D genes are given only for firm matches. Expanded clones get a size class; other rows say once, few or many, or leave the size out.

J	D	size	V	DNA	CDR3
TRBJ2-1	TRBD1	few	TRBV19	TGTGCCAGTCGCCTACAGGGGGCAGGAGAGCAGTTCTTC	CASRLQGAGEQFF
TRBJ1-3	.	many	TRBV6-1	TGTGCCAGCAGAAACAACCTCCGTGGAAACACCATATATTTT	CASRNNLRGNTIYF
TRBJ2-3	TRBD2	once	TRBV2	TGTGCCGGTCGTCCGGGACTAGCGGGCCCAGATACGCAGTATTTT	CAGRPGLAGPDTQYF
TRBJ1-2	TRBD1	.	TRBV25-1	TGTGCCAGCAGTGACCCCGGACAGGGGAACTATGGCTACACCTTC	CASSDPGQGNYGYTF
TRBJ2-1	.	.	TRBV20-1	TGCAGTGCTAGTATCTCGGGGGCCCACAATGAGCAGTTCTTC	CSASISGAHNEQFF
TRBJ2-6	.	few	TRBV10-3	TGTGCCATCCCGGGTCCCACGCGCTCTGGGGCCAACGTCCTGACTTTC	CAIPGPTRSGANVLTF
TRBJ1-5	.	.	TRBV29-1	TGCAGCGCTCGGGACGGGGATCAGCCCCAGCATTTT	CSARDGDQPQHF
TRBJ2-7	TRBD2	many	TRBV29-1	TGCAGCGTTGTCACGGGAGGCTTCTACGAGCAGTACTTC	CSVVTGGFYEQYF
TRBJ2-3	.	many	TRBV21-1	TGTGCCAGCAGCAAAGAGGTTAGGCAGGGGAGCACAGATACGCAGTATTTT	CASSKEVRQGSTDTQYF
TRBJ2-3	TRBD2	many	TRBV29-1	TGCAGCGTTTCGGGACTAGCGGGAGTCCGGGATACGCAGTATTTT	CSVSGLAGVRDTQYF
TRBJ1-2	.	.	TRBV28	TGTGCCAGCAGTTTAAGGGCGGCAAGTAGTGGCTACACCTTC	CASSLRAASSGYTF
TRBJ2-2	.	few	TRBV12-3/TRBV12-4	TGTGCCAGCAGGTTTCTTCGAGGGAACACCGGGGAGCTGTTTTTT	CASRFLRGNTGELFF
TRBJ2-3	.	.	TRBV6-2/TRBV6-3	TGTGCCAGCAGTAAAGTGCCGGATACGCAGTATTTT	CASSKVPDTQYF
TRBJ2-3	.	few	TRBV19	TGTGCCAGTAGTAACAGCGGGAGCACAGATACGCAGTATTTT	CASSNSGSTDTQYF
TRBJ2-2	.	few	TRBV7-8	TGTGCCAGCAGAGCCAAGACGAACACCGGGGAGCTGTTTTTT	CASRAKTNTGELFF
TRBJ1-2	.	many	TRBV29-1	TGCAGCGTTGAAGGGAACGGCTACACCTTC	CSVEGNGYTF
TRBJ2-1	TRBD2	.	TRBV4-3	TGCGCCAGCAGCCGAACTAGCGGGTACACCTACAATGAGCAGTTCTTC	CASSRTSGYTYNEQFF
TRBJ2-1	.	.	TRBV24-1	TGTGCCACCAGTGAGGCAGGTGGAACCTACAATGAGCAGTTCTTC	CATSEAGGTYNEQFF
TRBJ2-7	TRBD2	.	TRBV20-1	TGCAGTGCTCCTAATAGCGGGAGCTCCTACGAGCAGTACTTC	CSAPNSGSSYEQYF
TRBJ1-2	TRBD1	.	TRBV19	TGTGCCAGTAGTCCTCGACAGGGGAGGCTTGGCACCTTC	CASSPRQGRLGTF
TRBJ2-1	TRBD2	few	TRBV20-1	TGCAGTGCTGGAAGACTAGCGGGAGTGGGGAATGAGCAGTTCTTC	CSAGRLAGVGNEQFF
TRBJ2-1	TRBD1	.	TRBV20-1	TGCAGTGCCTTAACAGGGGCCGAGAGCAGCTCCTACAATGAGCAGTTCTTC	CSALTGAESSSYNEQFF
TRBJ2-2	.	.	TRBV6-5	TGTGCCAGCAGTTACTCGAGGGTCATCACCGGGGAGCTGTTTTTT	CASSYSRVITGELFF
TRBJ1-5	TRBD1	many	TRBV29-1	TGCAGCGTTCTTGACAGGGGCCACAATCAGCCCCAGCATTTT	CSVLDRGHNQPQHF
TRBJ2-7	.	few	TRBV6-2/TRBV6-3	TGTGCCAGCAGCCGTACTGACCAGTACGAGCAGTACTTC	CASSRTDQYEQYF